Detailed here is one T cell receptor beta chain. TCRdb reprocessed the 5' RACE reads via MiXCR and lists one record per CDR3 protein. The sample has some 70,000 distinct CDR3 sequences, 4.9% seen once. The CDR3 runs 14 residues. The V gene lost 6 bases and the J gene lost 1 base, with 9 bases spanning the gap. Germline V gene sequence: CDR1 WNHNN, CDR2 SYGVQD (reference sequence). This sample was included in a study of early T cells in non-severe SARS-CoV-2 infection. Whole-study context: Sequencing input comprised bulk RNA from unsorted whole blood; chain pairing was not available.

This TCR was sampled from an adult who was a healthcare worker with PCR-confirmed SARS-CoV-2 infection or an uninfected control (not recorded which). The chain combines TRBV10-1 with TRBJ2-2; D not certain. Sequenced: whole blood. DNA of the CDR3: TGCGCCAGCAGATCGCCGGAGAACACCGGGGAGCTGTTTTTT. It translates to CASRSPENTGELFF.